The clone carrying this T cell receptor (beta chain) was detected only a few times. What it binds is not known. This record comes from a study of type 1 regulatory T cells. Across the study: T-allo10 is a Tr1-enriched, alloantigen-specific CD4 T cell product made in vitro.

Study-level results: Type 1 regulatory T cells had a more restricted TCR repertoire than non-type 1 regulatory T cells.

The CDR3 totals 15 residues. Germline CDR1 and CDR2: SGHTS and YDEGEE. V lost 2 bases and J 7 bases, leaving 16 bases between the germline ends. TCRdb reanalysed the reads using MiXCR and keeps one entry per CDR3 protein. This sample has roughly 46,000 distinct CDR3 sequences; about 12% occur once, and the top ten carry around 8%. This TCR was recovered from a human donor in good health. Input material: cultured non-Tr1 T cells, either the whole culture or a sorted T cell fraction (not recorded which). V gene TRBV5-8 combines with J gene TRBJ2-4, with TRBD2 as a possible D gene (6 bases). The DNA for the CDR3 is TGTGCCAGCAGCTTCACTCGGAGGGCAGGGAACATTCAGTACTTC. Protein sequence: CASSFTRRAGNIQYF.